The next 27 T cell receptor delta chains were all read from a single sample in a study of gamma-delta chains in newborns, infants, children. TCRdb called clones anew from the reads with CATT. The sample has around 950 delta-chain clones; around 0.8% are singletons. The sequenced sample was blood. The receptors here all came from a child in good health.

This clone was seen a handful of times. This likely reflects a read error, since a far larger clone is one base away. The V and J genes are TRDV2 and TRDJ3; 13 bases align to TRDD3. The CDR3 contains 23 residues. The V gene's germline CDR1 is GEAIGNYY and CDR2 EKD. The CDR3 DNA sequence: TGTGCCTGTGACCTACCAAGTACTGGGGGATACGCGCCAAGCTCCTGGGGCACCCGACAGATGTTTTTC. Its translation is CACDLPSTGGYAPSSWGTRQMFF.

This clone was detected only a few times. A far larger clone differs by one base, so this is likely a read error. V and J are TRDV2 and TRDJ1; 8 bases agree with TRDD3. V dropped 3 bases and J dropped 0; count of bases not matched to a gene: 8. Per germline, CDR1 GEAIGNYY and CDR2 EKD. The CDR3 is made up of 16 amino acids. CDR3 DNA sequence: TGTGCCTGTGACGTCCTGGGGGAGGCGTACACCGATAAACTCATCTTT. It translates to CACDVLGEAYTDKLIF.

This clone was picked up a small number of times. Possible read error: a much larger clone is one base away. The chain is built from TRDV1 and TRDJ1, with 9 bases identical to TRDD2. Per the germline V gene, CDR1 is TSWWSYY and CDR2 is QGS. The CDR3 totals 25 residues. CDR3 residues: CALGAKIRLQSAFLHVRTYTDKPIF. The CDR3 nucleotides are TGTGCTCTTGGGGCCAAAATTCGCCTCCAATCAGCCTTCCTACATGTTCGTACGTACACCGATAAACCCATCTTT.

Remarks on this clone: It differs at one base from a far larger clone, so likely a read error. V and J are TRDV2 and TRDJ1, with D maybe TRDD3 (6 bases). Germline assignment: CDR1 GEAIGNYY and CDR2 EKD. Trimming cost V 3 bases and J 9 bases, with 19 bases left between them. The CDR3 has 14 residues. The CDR3 region is CACDAVLVDTELIF. As DNA, the CDR3 is TGTGCCTGTGACGCGGTACTGGTGGATACCGAACTCATCTTT.

To note about this clone: A far more abundant clone sits one base away, making this likely a read error. Other DNA sequences in the same sample also yield this CDR3. The rearrangement links TRDV2 to TRDJ1; the match to TRDD3 covers 11 bases. The CDR3 covers 17 residues. The germline gives CDR1 GEAIGNYY, CDR2 EKD. Trimming at V came to 4 bases and at J to 9 bases, leaving 18 bases not matched to a gene. The CDR3 region is CACDTLLGDRGPSELIF. The CDR3 DNA follows: TGTGCCTGTGATACGTTACTGGGGGATAGGGGCCCCTCGGAACTCATCTTT.

As for this clone: This specimen includes other DNA sequences encoding the same CDR3. This chain connects TRDV2 to TRDJ1; TRDD3 matches 10 bases. The CDR3 is 16 amino acids. V was pared by 1 base and J by 7 bases, with 11 bases of the junction left unmatched. Germline V CDR1 and CDR2: GEAIGNYY, EKD. CDR3 coding DNA: TGTGCCTGTGACACGTTGGGGGATACACGGAGGGGTAAACTCATCTTT. Its protein product is CACDTLGDTRRGKLIF.

This clone was detected only a few times. A far bigger clonotype differs at one base, so this is likely a read error. Different DNA sequences within this sample yield the same CDR3. The rearrangement uses TRDV2 and TRDJ1; 13 bases match TRDD3. This CDR3 region has 17 residues. Germline loops: CDR1 GEAIGNYY, CDR2 EKD. The V and J ends lost 4 bases and 5 bases, in that order; junction bases with no gene match: 12. This CDR3 is CACDTLTGGYAVDKLIF. The CDR3, as DNA: TGTGCCTGTGATACACTTACTGGGGGATACGCCGTGGATAAACTCATCTTT.

This clone was detected a few times. This DNA's translation differs at residue 10 from TCRdb's protein, which comes from a much larger clone; a read error is likely, and the protein shown is translated from the DNA. The chain uses TRDV2 and TRDJ1, with 10 bases identical to TRDD3. Germline CDR1 reads GEAIGNYY; CDR2 reads EKD. The CDR3 runs 21 residues. V lost 1 base, J lost 0 bases, and 19 bases stayed unmatched. This CDR3 is CACDTVLGDVTKALYTDKLIF. The CDR3 nucleotides read TGTGCCTGTGACACTGTACTGGGGGATGTCACGAAAGCCTTGTACACCGATAAACTCATCTTT.

Note on this clone: TCRdb pairs this DNA with a much larger clone's protein that differs at residue 14, likely a read error; the protein shown was translated from the DNA. The chain employs TRDV2 and TRDJ1; the match to TRDD3 covers 7 bases. CDR1 GEAIGNYY and CDR2 EKD come from the germline V gene. The CDR3 runs 16 residues. The CDR3 spells CACDPLGDITTDKPIF. CDR3 bases: TGTGCCTGTGACCCTCTCGGGGATATAACCACCGATAAACCCATCTTT.

In the case of this clone: This sequence is one base from a far larger clone and is likely a read error. Here the CDR3 reads CATISFSRLGDSKLIF. Written as DNA, the CDR3 is TGTGCAACAATTAGCTTCTCCCGACTGGGGGATAGTAAGCTCATCTTT. This chain links TRAV29/DV5 with TRDJ1; TRDD3 aligns across 11 bases. This CDR3 contains 16 residues. In germline, CDR1 is NSMFDY, CDR2 ISSIKDK. V lost 7 bases, J lost 11 bases, and 22 bases stayed unmatched.

About this clone: It differs at one base from a far larger clone, so likely a read error. The sample carries other DNA sequences with the same CDR3. The rearrangement joins TRDV2 to TRDJ3; 13 bases are shared with TRDD3. V lost 4 bases and J lost 2; bases outside the gene matches: 22. CDR1 is GEAIGNYY, CDR2 EKD, per germline. The CDR3 is 24 residues long. The DNA for the CDR3 is TGTGCCTGTGATCCCGTACTGGGGGATACGCTAGGGGAGGGTAAGGCCTGGGACACCCGACAGATGTTTTTC. Residues: CACDPVLGDTLGEGKAWDTRQMFF.

This clone was observed a few times. The protein held in TCRdb is that of a much larger clone and does not match this DNA's translation at residue 13, likely because of a read error; the protein shown is translated from the DNA. The V call is TRDV2, the J call TRDJ1; 8 bases agree with TRDD3. J lost 3 bases, V lost 3 bases, and 17 bases had no gene match. In germline, CDR1 is GEAIGNYY, CDR2 EKD. This CDR3 has 18 residues. Here the CDR3 reads CACDPVGGYKGISDKLIF. CDR3 nucleotide sequence: TGTGCCTGTGACCCCGTGGGGGGATATAAGGGAATATCCGATAAACTCATCTTT.

This clone was counted a few times. The amino acid sequence in TCRdb belongs to a much larger clone and departs from this DNA's translation at residue 14, likely a sequencing read error; the sequence shown is translated from the DNA. The genes are TRDV2 and TRDJ3; D may be TRDD3 (6 bases). The CDR3 spans 19 residues. Germline-derived CDR1 and CDR2 are GEAIGNYY and EKD. The CDR3 DNA reads as TGTGCCTGTGACACCGTCGGGGATGAGAGCTCCTGGGACGCCCGACAGATGTTTTTC. The encoded protein is CACDTVGDESSWDARQMFF.

Points on this clone: Translating this DNA gives a protein that differs at residue 10 from the TCRdb one, which belongs to a much larger clone; a read error is likely, and the protein shown is this translation. V and J are TRAV29/DV5 and TRDJ1; perhaps TRDD3 as D (8 bases). Looked up from germline, CDR1 is NSMFDY and CDR2 is ISSIKDK. The V and J ends lost 3 bases and 0 bases respectively, with 27 bases between them. The CDR3 sequence is 19 residues long. CDR3 region: CAAKPFLLGGTPYTDKLIF. CDR3 DNA sequence: TGTGCAGCAAAACCGTTCCTACTGGGGGGTACGCCGTACACCGATAAACTCATCTTT.

This clone was seen a handful of times. A far larger clone is off by one base, so a read error is likely. This chain uses TRDV2 with TRDJ3; perhaps TRDD3 as D (5 bases). CDR1 and CDR2 from the germline V gene are GEAIGNYY and EKD. The CDR3 is 22 residues long. V was clipped by 3 bases and J by 0 bases, with 26 bases between them. The CDR3 DNA sequence: TGTGCCTGTGACTCCATGGGATCCGTCTCGGTGGATCGCTCCTGGGACACCCGACAGATGTTTTTC. Its protein is CACDSMGSVSVDRSWDTRQMFF.

This clone was recorded a few times. The likely explanation is a read error, given a far larger clone one base away. The chain joins TRDV2 to TRDJ1; TRDD3 agrees at 9 bases. J lost 4 bases, V lost 2 bases, and 13 bases had no gene match. The CDR3 loop spans 17 amino acids. Per germline, CDR1 GEAIGNYY and CDR2 EKD. DNA of the CDR3: TGTGCCTGTGACAAACCTTTCCTCGGGGATACGCACGATAAACTCATCTTT. This encodes CACDKPFLGDTHDKLIF.

Regarding this clone: A far larger clone is just one base off, so this is likely a read error. The genes are TRDV2 and TRDJ1; D assignment may be TRDD1 or TRDD3 (5 bases each). The CDR3 sequence is 17 residues long. CDR1 is GEAIGNYY, CDR2 EKD, per germline. The CDR3 sequence: CACDTVGTNMYTDKPIF. The DNA for the CDR3 is TGTGCCTGTGACACCGTGGGGACAAATATGTACACCGATAAACCCATCTTT.

This clone was detected a few times. This DNA translates differently at residue 16 from the TCRdb protein, which is that of a much larger clone; a read error is likely, and the protein shown is the DNA's own translation. The chain recombines TRDV1 with TRDJ1, with 9 bases lining up with TRDD3. Germline values: CDR1 TSWWSYY, CDR2 QGS. This CDR3 has 21 amino acids. V trimming: 6 bases; J trimming: 3 bases; junction bases outside the gene matches: 26. The CDR3 region has the DNA TGTGCTCTTGGAACCACTCTTCCTCGTCGCTGGGGATACGGGTACGCCGATAAACTCATCTTT. This encodes CALGTTLPRRWGYGYADKLIF.

The sample holds a few counts of this clone. TCRdb's entry gives the protein of a much larger clone, which mismatches this DNA's translation at residue 21, likely from a read error; the protein reported here is translated from the DNA. The chain has TRDV1 and TRDJ1; 11 bases are shared with TRDD3. CDR3 length: 23 residues. Per the germline V gene, CDR1 is TSWWSYY and CDR2 is QGS. Here the CDR3 reads CALGETRALLRLAGGYFTDKPIF. The CDR3 DNA follows: TGTGCTCTTGGGGAAACTAGGGCACTCCTACGACTTGCTGGGGGATACTTTACCGATAAACCCATCTTT.

Worth noting for this clone: A far bigger clonotype differs at one base, so this is likely a read error. The sample carries other DNA sequences with the same CDR3. CDR3 region: CACDALLGGTDKLIF. Here the CDR3 DNA reads TGCGCCTGTGACGCCTTGCTGGGGGGTACCGATAAACTCATCTTT. The chain links TRDV2 to TRDJ1; TRDD3 agrees at 7 bases. This CDR3 has 15 amino acids. Germline assignment: CDR1 GEAIGNYY and CDR2 EKD.

On this clone itself: A much larger clone differs by one base, so this may be a read error. The chain combines TRDV2 with TRDJ1; D might be TRDD3 (6 bases). Germline CDR1 and CDR2: GEAIGNYY and EKD. Trimming cost V 1 base and J 0 bases, with 23 bases left between them. The CDR3 has 19 residues. CDR3 residues: CACDTLPSRGCRDTDKLIF. CDR3 sequence (DNA): TGTGCCTGTGACACGCTTCCCAGTAGGGGATGCAGGGACACCGATAAACTCATCTTT.

A remark on this clone: A far larger clone differs by one base, so this is likely a read error. This same CDR3 is encoded by further DNA sequences in the sample. This chain joins TRDV3 and TRDJ1, with TRDD3 matching over 8 bases. Germline CDR1 is TVYSNPD and CDR2 is GDNSRS (reference sequence). The CDR3 loop spans 17 amino acids. V trimming: 4 bases; J trimming: 3 bases; junction bases outside the gene matches: 19. In DNA, the CDR3 is TGTGCCTCGGGACCCTCCCTTCCGGGGGATAAAGCCGATAAACTCATCTTT. Its protein product is CASGPSLPGDKADKLIF.

This clone turned up a few times. It is likely a read error: a sequence one base away is far more abundant. The same CDR3 also results from other DNA sequences found in this sample. The V call is TRDV2, the J call TRDJ3; D might be TRDD3 (6 bases). CDR3 length equals 19 residues. CDR1 is GEAIGNYY and CDR2 is EKD in the germline V gene. CDR3: CACDTVGDESSWDTRQMFF. Written as DNA, the CDR3 is TGTGCCTGCGACACCGTCGGGGATGAGAGCTCCTGGGACACCCGACAGATGTTTTTC.

By sample fraction, this clone is hyperexpanded. The same CDR3 arises from other DNA sequences in this sample as well. The rearrangement links TRDV2 to TRDJ3; a possible D gene is TRDD3 (6 bases). The V gene lost 0 bases and the J gene lost 0 bases, with 14 bases spanning the gap. The length of the CDR3 is 19 residues. Germline CDR1 and CDR2: GEAIGNYY and EKD. CDR3 coding DNA: TGTGCCTGTGACACCGTCGGGGATGAGAGCTCCTGGGACACCCGACAGATGTTTTTC. Translation: CACDTVGDESSWDTRQMFF.

There are a few counts of this clone. This probably arose from a read error, given a far larger clone one base away. The genes are TRDV2 and TRDJ1; 12 bases align to TRDD3. Germline V lookup: CDR1 GEAIGNYY, CDR2 EKD. With V trimmed by 0 bases and J by 0 bases, 4 bases remained unmatched. The CDR3 has 17 residues. The CDR3 nucleotides are TGTGCCTGTGACACCCTACACTGGGGGATACACACCGATAAACTCATCTTT. Protein: CACDTLHWGIHTDKLIF.

A word on this clone: Since a much larger clone is just one base distant, this may be a read error. The rearrangement links TRDV2 to TRDJ1; 7 bases line up with TRDD3. The germline gives CDR1 GEAIGNYY, CDR2 EKD. V was pared by 0 bases and J by 1 base, with 16 bases of the junction left unmatched. The CDR3 runs 19 residues. The CDR3, as DNA: TGTGCCTGTGACACCCCTTATACTGGGGCCTCGAAGAGCACCGATAAACTCATCTTT. As protein: CACDTPYTGASKSTDKLIF.

The table lists this clone with a few counts. With only one base between it and a far larger clone, this is likely a read error. The rearrangement uses TRDV2 and TRDJ1; 8 bases match TRDD3. Trimming at V came to 3 bases and at J to 0 bases, leaving 11 bases not matched to a gene. Germline V gene data show CDR1 as GEAIGNYY and CDR2 as EKD. This CDR3 comprises 17 residues. CDR3 amino acids: CACDSVLGGVYTDKLIF. The CDR3 nucleotides are TGTGCCTGTGACTCCGTACTGGGGGGCGTCTACACCGATAAACTCATCTTT.